This T cell receptor beta chain stems from a study of T cell responses to AZD1222 COVID-19 vaccine (dated by TCRdb to 2020 to 2022). Looking at the study overall: AZD1222 recipients with second doses at about 4 weeks or about 12 weeks were pooled, because spike-specific TCR depth and breadth did not differ between schedules. A total of just over 230 trial participants underwent TCR sequencing, of whom about 210 had received two doses of AZD1222 and about 26 had received two doses of the MenACWY control vaccine. Enrollment into the trials was organized by age into subgroups of 18-55, 56-69 and 70-plus years, and those subgroups contained roughly 140, 27 and 60 TCR-sequenced participants, respectively. The paper's findings and limits, for the study overall: The 56-69-year group was small, and its depth increase did not reach significance, likely because of low power. A significant rise in spike-specific TCR breadth and depth was observed after two AZD1222 doses relative to day 0 and relative to MenACWY recipients. Reportedly, close to half of the unique spike-specific TCRs recognized epitopes lying outside the regions that are mutated in the B.1.351 and B.1.1.7 variants. Participants were mostly white British and included more females than males, and it was suggested by the authors that clonal diversity may have been underestimated. Because no samples from the day 14 peak response were available, repertoires could be characterized only after the peak T cell response. CD4 TCRs associated with the vaccine covered the entire spike protein, and the dominant responses were in regions 160-218 and 743-854. Only five to seven AZD1222 recipients were SARS-CoV-2 seropositive at baseline, limiting conclusions about previously exposed vaccinees.

Reading the label with the study, this specimen's time point is: baseline before first vaccination. Samples from vaccinated people were obtained from the UK trials COV001 and COV002, which included a single-blind randomized controlled phase 2/3 trial of AZD1222 (ChAdOx1 nCoV-19) in healthy adults. For TCRbeta chain sequencing, PBMC samples from trial participants were taken at day 0 and at day 28 after the second dose. The CDR3 regions of human TCRbeta chains were subjected to immunosequencing. The original pipeline was this. Repertoire TCRs were checked for matches against a reference library of SARS-CoV-2-specific TCRs that had been generated using the MIRA antigen-specificity platform. Breadth was defined as the fraction of unique TCRs that were SARS-CoV-2-associated. Depth was defined as the fraction of total T cells that were SARS-CoV-2-associated. Each spike-specific TCR was assigned to its reactive spike region and to a CD4 or CD8 class using the MIRA data. Log10-transformed breadth and depth values were compared by one-way ANOVA with Sidak's multiple comparisons tests. TCRdb obtained this table from immuneACCESS and retained in-frame rearrangements with V and J assigned. These tables miss some clones; where compared with another copy, unresolved V genes account for less than half of the shortfall, and the remainder is unexplained. The V and J calls and the clone size are those of that table, but D and trimming were determined from the DNA. In this sample the table shows some 85,000 clones, approximately 90% of which occur a single time. Roughly a quarter of the sample comes from the top ten.

The germline V and J ends show losses of 0 bases and 4 bases respectively, and no gene match explains 2 bases of the junction. The germline V gene encodes CDR1 SGHAT and CDR2 FQNNGV. The CDR3, cysteine through phenylalanine, is 15 amino acids long. Left in the record is the CDR3 DNA by itself, 45 bases read in frame from the first base. A word on this clone: Its binding antigen is unknown. Per-base qualities were not stored, and no clone one base away is much larger.

The rearrangement joined TRBV11-2 to TRBJ2-5; 10 nucleotides in the junction match TRBD2. The sequence derives from an adult in good health. The sample consisted of peripheral blood, taken on day 0 of AZD1222 vaccination. The CDR3 region reads CASSLEAGGRETQYF. The nucleotide sequence reads as follows: TGTGCCAGCAGCTTAGAAGCGGGAGGGAGAGAGACCCAGTACTTC.